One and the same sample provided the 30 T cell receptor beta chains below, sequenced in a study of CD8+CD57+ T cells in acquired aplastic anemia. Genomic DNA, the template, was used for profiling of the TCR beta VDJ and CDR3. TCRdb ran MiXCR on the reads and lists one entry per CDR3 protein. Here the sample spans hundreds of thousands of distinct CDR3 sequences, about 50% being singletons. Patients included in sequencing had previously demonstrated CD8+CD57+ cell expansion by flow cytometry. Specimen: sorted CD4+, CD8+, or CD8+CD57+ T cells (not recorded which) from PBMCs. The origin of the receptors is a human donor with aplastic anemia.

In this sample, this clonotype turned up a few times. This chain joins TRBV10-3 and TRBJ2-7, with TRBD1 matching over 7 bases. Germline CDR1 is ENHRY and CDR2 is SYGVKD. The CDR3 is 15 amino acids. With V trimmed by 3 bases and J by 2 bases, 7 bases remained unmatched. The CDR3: CAISEYGTEAYEQYF. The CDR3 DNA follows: TGTGCCATCAGTGAATACGGGACAGAGGCCTACGAGCAGTACTTC.

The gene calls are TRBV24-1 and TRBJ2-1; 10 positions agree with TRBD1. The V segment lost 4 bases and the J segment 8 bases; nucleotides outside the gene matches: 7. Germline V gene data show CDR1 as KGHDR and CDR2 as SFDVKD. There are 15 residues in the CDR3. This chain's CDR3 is CATSENKDRGHEQFF. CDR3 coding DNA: TGTGCCACCAGTGAAAACAAAGACAGGGGGCATGAGCAGTTCTTC.

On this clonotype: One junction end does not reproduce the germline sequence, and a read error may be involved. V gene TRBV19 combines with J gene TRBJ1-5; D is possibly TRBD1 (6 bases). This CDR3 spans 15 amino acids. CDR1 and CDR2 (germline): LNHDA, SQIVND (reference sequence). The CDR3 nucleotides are TGTGCCGGTAGTACAGGGACACCGGGCAATCAGCCCCAGCATTTT. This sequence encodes CAGSTGTPGNQPQHF.

The CDR3 protein is CASLNHRSSYNEQFF. The CDR3 bases are TGCGCCAGCCTAAACCACAGGAGCTCCTACAATGAGCAGTTCTTC. The rearrangement joins TRBV10-2 to TRBJ2-1, with D tentatively TRBD1 (5 bases). CDR1 and CDR2 from the germline V gene are WSHSY and SAAADI. The germline V and J ends were trimmed by 8 bases and 0 bases, with 14 bases remaining between them. The CDR3 runs to 15 residues.

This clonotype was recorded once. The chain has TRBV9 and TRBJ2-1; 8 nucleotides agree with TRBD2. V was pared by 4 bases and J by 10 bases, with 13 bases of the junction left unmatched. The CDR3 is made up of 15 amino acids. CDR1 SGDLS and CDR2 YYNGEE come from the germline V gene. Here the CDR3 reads CASSQDLTGGREQFF. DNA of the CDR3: TGTGCCAGCAGCCAAGATCTAACGGGGGGGCGGGAGCAGTTCTTC.

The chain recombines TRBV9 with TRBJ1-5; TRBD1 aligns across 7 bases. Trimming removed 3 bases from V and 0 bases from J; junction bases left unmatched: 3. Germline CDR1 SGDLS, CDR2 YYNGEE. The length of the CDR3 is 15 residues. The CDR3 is CASSGGGYSNQPQHF. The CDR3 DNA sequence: TGTGCCAGCAGCGGAGGGGGCTATAGCAATCAGCCCCAGCATTTT.

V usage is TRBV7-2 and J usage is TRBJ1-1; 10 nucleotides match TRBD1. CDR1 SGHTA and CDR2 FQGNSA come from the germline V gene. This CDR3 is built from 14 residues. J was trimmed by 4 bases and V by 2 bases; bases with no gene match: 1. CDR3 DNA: TGTGCCAGCAGCTTATGGGACAGGGGCACTGAAGCTTTCTTT. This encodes CASSLWDRGTEAFF.

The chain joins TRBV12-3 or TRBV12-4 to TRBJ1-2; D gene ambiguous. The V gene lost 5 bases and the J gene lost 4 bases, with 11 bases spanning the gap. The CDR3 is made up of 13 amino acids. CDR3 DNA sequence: TGTGCCAGCAGTCTTACAGTACCCTATGGCTACACCTTC. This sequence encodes CASSLTVPYGYTF.

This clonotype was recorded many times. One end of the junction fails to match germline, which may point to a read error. The CDR3 bases are TGCAGCGCTAGGGGACTAGCGGGAGCCACAGATACGCAGTATTTT. As protein: CSARGLAGATDTQYF. V is TRBV20-1 and J is TRBJ2-3; 14 positions match TRBD2. Germline V gives CDR1 DFQATT, CDR2 SNEGSKA (reference sequence). The CDR3 contains 15 residues.

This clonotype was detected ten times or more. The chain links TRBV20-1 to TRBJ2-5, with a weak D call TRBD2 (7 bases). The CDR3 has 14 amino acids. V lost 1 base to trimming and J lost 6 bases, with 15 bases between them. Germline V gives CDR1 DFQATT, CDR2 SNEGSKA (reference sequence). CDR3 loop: CSARVARGAKTQYF. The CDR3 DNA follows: TGCAGTGCTAGAGTTGCTCGGGGGGCCAAGACCCAGTACTTC.

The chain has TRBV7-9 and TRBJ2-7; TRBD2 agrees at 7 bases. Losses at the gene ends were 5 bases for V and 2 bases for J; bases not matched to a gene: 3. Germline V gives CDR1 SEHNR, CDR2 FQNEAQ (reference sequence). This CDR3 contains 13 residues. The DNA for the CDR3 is TGTGCCAGCAGCCCCCGGGAGGCCTACGAGCAGTACTTC. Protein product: CASSPREAYEQYF.

Written as DNA, the CDR3 is TGCAGCGTACGAACCGGGACAGCTTACTACGAGCAGTACTTC. As protein: CSVRTGTAYYEQYF. This chain connects TRBV29-1 to TRBJ2-7; TRBD1 agrees at 7 bases. CDR3 length equals 14 residues. The V and J ends lost 6 bases and 3 bases, in that order; junction bases with no gene match: 11. The germline V gene has CDR1 SQVTM and CDR2 ANQGSEA.

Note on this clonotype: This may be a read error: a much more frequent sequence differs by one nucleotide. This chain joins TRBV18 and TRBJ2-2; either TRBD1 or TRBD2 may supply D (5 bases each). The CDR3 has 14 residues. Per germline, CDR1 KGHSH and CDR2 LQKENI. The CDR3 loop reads CASSPPTGTGEPFF. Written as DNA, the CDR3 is TGTGCCAGCTCACCCCCTACGGGGACCGGGGAGCCGTTTTTT.

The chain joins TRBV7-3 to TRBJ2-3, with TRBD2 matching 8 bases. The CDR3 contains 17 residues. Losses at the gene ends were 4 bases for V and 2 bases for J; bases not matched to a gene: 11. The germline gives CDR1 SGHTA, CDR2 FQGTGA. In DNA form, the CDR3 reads TGTGCCAGCAGCTCCCGAGGACGGGGGGGCTCCACAGATACGCAGTATTTT. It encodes CASSSRGRGGSTDTQYF.

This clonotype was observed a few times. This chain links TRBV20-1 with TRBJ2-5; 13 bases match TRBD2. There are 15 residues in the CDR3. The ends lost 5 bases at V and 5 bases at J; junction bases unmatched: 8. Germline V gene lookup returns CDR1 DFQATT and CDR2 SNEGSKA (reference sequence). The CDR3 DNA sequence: TGCAGTGCTCCTACTAGCGGGGGGGCAAGGGAGACCCAGTACTTC. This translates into CSAPTSGGARETQYF.

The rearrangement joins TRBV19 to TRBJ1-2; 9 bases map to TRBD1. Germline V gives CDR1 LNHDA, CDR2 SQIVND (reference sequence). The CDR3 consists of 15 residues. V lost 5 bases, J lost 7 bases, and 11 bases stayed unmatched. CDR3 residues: CASSARDREVVGYTF. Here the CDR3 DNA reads TGTGCCAGTAGTGCCCGGGACAGGGAGGTGGTTGGCTACACCTTC.

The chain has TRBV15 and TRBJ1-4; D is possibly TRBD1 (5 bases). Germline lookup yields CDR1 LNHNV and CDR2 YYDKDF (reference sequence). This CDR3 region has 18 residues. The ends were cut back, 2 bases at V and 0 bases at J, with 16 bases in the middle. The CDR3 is CATSRTGTSGATNEKLFF. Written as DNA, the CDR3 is TGTGCCACCAGCAGAACCGGGACTAGCGGGGCAACTAATGAAAAACTGTTTTTT.

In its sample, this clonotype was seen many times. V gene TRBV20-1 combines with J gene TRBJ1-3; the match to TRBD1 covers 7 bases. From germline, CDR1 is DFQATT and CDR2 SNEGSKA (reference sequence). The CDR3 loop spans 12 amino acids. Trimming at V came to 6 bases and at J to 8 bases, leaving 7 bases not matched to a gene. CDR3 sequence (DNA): TGCAGTGCCGAGGGGGCCGGGGACACCATATATTTT. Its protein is CSAEGAGDTIYF.

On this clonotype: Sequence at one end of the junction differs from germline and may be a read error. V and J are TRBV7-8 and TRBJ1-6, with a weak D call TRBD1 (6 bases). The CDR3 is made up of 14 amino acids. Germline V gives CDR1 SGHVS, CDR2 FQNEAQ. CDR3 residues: CASSLPGVGSPPHF. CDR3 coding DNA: TGTGCCAGCAGCTTACCAGGGGTTGGATCACCCCCCCACTTT.

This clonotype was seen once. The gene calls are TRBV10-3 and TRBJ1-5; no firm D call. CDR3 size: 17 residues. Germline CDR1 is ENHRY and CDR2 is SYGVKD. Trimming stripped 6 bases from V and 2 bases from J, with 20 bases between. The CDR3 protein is CAIRKDIGDMRNQPQHF. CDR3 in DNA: TGTGCCATCAGGAAGGATATCGGGGATATGCGCAATCAGCCCCAGCATTTT.

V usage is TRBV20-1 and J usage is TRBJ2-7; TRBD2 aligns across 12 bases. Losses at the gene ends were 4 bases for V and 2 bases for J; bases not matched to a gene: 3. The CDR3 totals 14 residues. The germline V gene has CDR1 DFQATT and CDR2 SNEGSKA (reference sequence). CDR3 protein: CSATTSGGTYEQYF. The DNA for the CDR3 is TGCAGTGCTACGACTAGCGGGGGCACCTACGAGCAGTACTTC.

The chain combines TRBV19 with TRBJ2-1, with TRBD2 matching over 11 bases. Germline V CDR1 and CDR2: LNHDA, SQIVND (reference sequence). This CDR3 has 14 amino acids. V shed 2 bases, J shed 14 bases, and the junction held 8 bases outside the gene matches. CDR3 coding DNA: TGTGCCAGTAGTATATTAGCGGGGGGGCCTCTAGAGTTCTTC. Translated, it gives CASSILAGGPLEFF.

Here the CDR3 reads CASSLFLRTGVNNEQYF. The CDR3 DNA reads as TGTGCCAGCAGCTTATTCCTCCGGACGGGGGTCAACAACGAGCAGTACTTC. The chain links TRBV7-2 to TRBJ2-7; possible D gene TRBD2, 6 bases. Trimming took 2 bases from V and 5 from J, leaving 22 bases between them. Germline CDR1 reads SGHTA; CDR2 reads FQGNSA. The CDR3 covers 17 residues.

CDR3 DNA sequence: TGTGCCATCAGACAGGGAACCTCGAACACTGAAGCTTTCTTT. This gives the protein CAIRQGTSNTEAFF. The chain uses TRBV10-3 and TRBJ1-1, with D maybe TRBD1 (6 bases). V was cut by 6 bases and J by 1 base, with 12 bases left in between. In germline, CDR1 is ENHRY, CDR2 SYGVKD. The CDR3 is 14 amino acids.

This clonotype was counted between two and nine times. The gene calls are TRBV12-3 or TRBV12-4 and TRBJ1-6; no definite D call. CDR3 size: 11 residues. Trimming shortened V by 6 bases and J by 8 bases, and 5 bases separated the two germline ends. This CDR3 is CASSSYSPLHF. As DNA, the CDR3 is TGTGCCAGCAGCAGCTATTCACCCCTCCACTTT.

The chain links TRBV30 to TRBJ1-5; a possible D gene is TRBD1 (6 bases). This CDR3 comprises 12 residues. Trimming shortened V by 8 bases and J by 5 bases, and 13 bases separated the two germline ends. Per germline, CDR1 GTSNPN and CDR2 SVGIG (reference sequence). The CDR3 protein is CALDSRDQPQHF. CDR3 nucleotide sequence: TGTGCCCTGGACAGTCGAGATCAGCCCCAGCATTTT.

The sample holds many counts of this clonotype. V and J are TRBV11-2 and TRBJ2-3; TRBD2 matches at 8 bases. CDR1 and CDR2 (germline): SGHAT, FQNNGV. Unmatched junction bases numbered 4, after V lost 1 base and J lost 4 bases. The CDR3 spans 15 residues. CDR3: CASSLVPGGSDTQYF. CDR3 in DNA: TGTGCCAGCAGCTTAGTACCGGGGGGGTCAGATACGCAGTATTTT.

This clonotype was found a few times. The CDR3 sequence is CAISLTFDGYTF. In nucleotides, the CDR3 is TGTGCCATCAGCCTAACGTTTGATGGCTACACCTTC. This chain joins TRBV10-3 and TRBJ1-2, with unresolved D. The CDR3 is made up of 12 amino acids. From germline, CDR1 is ENHRY and CDR2 SYGVKD. V dropped 6 bases and J dropped 6 bases, with 11 bases sitting between them.

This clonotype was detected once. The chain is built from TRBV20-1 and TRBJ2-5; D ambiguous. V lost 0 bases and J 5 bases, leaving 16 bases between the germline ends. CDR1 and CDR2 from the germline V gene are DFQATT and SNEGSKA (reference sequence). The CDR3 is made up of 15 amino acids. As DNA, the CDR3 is TGCAGTGCTAGAGATATCGGACCATCCTACGAGACCCAGTACTTC. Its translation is CSARDIGPSYETQYF.

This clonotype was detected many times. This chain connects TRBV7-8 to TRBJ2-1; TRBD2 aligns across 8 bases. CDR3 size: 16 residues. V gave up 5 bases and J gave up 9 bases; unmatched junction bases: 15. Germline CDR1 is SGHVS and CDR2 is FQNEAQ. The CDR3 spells CASSRRLGSGGGEQFF. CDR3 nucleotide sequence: TGTGCCAGCAGCCGGAGGTTGGGAAGCGGGGGTGGTGAGCAGTTCTTC.